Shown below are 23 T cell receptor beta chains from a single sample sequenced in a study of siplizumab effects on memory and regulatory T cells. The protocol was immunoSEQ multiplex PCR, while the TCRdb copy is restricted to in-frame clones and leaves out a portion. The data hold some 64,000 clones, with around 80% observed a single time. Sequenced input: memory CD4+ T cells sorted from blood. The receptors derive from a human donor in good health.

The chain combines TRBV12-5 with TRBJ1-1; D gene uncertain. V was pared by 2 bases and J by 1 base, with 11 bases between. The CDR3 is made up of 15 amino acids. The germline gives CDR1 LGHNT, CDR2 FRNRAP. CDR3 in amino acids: CASGLSPDGNTEAFF. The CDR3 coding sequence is TGTGCTAGTGGTTTGAGCCCCGACGGGAACACTGAAGCTTTCTTT.

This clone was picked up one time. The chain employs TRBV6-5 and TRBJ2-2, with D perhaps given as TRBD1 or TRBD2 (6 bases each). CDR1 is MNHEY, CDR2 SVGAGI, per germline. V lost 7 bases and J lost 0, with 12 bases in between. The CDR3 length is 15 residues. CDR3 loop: CASKEGGPNTGELFF. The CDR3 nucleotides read TGTGCCAGCAAAGAGGGGGGACCGAACACCGGGGAGCTGTTTTTT.

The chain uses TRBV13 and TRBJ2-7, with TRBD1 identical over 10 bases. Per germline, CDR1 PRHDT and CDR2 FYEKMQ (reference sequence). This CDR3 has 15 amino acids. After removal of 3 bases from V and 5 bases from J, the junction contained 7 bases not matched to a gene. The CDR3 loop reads CASSLTGQGNDEQYF. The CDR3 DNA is TGTGCCAGCAGCTTGACGGGACAGGGGAACGACGAGCAGTACTTC.

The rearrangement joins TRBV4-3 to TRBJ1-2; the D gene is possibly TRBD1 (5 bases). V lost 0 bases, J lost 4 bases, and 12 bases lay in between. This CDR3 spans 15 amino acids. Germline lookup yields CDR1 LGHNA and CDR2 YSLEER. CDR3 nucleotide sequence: TGCGCCAGCAGCCAAGACTGGGGGGGTCCCTATGGCTACACCTTC. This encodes CASSQDWGGPYGYTF.

CDR3 in DNA: TGTGCCAGCAGTTTCCCCCGGGAGAAAAAACAGCCCCAGCATTTT. This sequence encodes CASSFPREKKQPQHF. The chain couples TRBV28 to TRBJ1-5; the D is unclear. This CDR3 comprises 15 residues. CDR1 and CDR2 (germline): MDHEN, SYDVKM. V dropped 3 bases and J dropped 7 bases, with 16 bases sitting between them.

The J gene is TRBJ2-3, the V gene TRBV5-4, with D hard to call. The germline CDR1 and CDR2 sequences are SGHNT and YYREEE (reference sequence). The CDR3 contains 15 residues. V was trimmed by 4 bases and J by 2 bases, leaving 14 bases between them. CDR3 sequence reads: CASSPRGGFTDTQYF. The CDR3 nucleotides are TGTGCCAGCAGCCCTCGTGGCGGCTTCACAGATACGCAGTATTTT. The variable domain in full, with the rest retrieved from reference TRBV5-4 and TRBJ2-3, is ETGVTQSPTHLIKTRGQQVTLRCSSQSGHNTVSWYQQALGQGPQFIFQYYREEENGRGNFPPRFSGLQFPNYSSELNVNALELDDSALYLCASSPRGGFTDTQYFGPGTRLTVL.

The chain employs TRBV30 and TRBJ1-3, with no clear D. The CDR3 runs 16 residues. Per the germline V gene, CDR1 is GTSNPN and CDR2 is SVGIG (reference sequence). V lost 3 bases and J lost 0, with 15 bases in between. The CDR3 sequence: CAWSPAGRSSGNTIYF. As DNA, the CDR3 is TGTGCCTGGAGCCCTGCAGGACGGAGCTCTGGAAACACCATATATTTT.

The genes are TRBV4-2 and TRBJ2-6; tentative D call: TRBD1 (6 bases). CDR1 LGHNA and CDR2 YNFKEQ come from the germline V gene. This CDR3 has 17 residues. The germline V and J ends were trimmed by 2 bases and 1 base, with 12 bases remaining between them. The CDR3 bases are TGTGCCAGCAGCCAAAAGTTAACAGGGTCTGGGGCCAACGTCCTGACTTTC. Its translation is CASSQKLTGSGANVLTF.

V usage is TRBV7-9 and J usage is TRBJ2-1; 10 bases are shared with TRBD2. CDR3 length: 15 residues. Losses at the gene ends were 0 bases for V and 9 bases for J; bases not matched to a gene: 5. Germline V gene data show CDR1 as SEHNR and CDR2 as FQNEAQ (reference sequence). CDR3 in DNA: TGTGCCAGCAGCTTAGCGCTAGCGGGGGAAGGTGAGCAGTTCTTC. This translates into CASSLALAGEGEQFF.

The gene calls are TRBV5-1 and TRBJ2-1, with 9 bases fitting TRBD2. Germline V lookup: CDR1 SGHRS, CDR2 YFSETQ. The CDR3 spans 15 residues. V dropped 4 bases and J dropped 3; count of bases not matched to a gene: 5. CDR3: CASSPGTSIYNEQFF. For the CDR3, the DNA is TGCGCCAGCAGCCCCGGGACTAGCATCTACAATGAGCAGTTCTTC. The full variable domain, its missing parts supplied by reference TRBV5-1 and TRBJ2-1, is KAGVTQTPRYLIKTRGQQVTLSCSPISGHRSVSWYQQTPGQGLQFLFEYFSETQRNKGNFPGRFSGRQFSNSRSEMNVSTLELGDSALYLCASSPGTSIYNEQFFGPGTRLTVL.

CDR3 in DNA: TGTGCCATCAAAGACAGGAACCAATACAATGAGCAGTTCTTC. It translates to CAIKDRNQYNEQFF. The chain is built from TRBV10-3 and TRBJ2-1; possible D gene TRBD1, 6 bases. Trimming shortened V by 7 bases and J by 4 bases, and 14 bases separated the two germline ends. This CDR3 has 14 residues. Germline V gene data show CDR1 as ENHRY and CDR2 as SYGVKD.

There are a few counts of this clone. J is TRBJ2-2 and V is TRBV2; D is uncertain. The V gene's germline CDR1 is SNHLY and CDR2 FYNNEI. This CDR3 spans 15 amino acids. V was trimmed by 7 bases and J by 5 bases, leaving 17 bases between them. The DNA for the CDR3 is TGTGCCAGCAATGAGGTGACCCCGCGAACCGGGGAGCTGTTTTTT. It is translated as CASNEVTPRTGELFF. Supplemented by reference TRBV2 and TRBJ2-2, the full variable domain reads EPEVTQTPSHQVTQMGQEVILRCVPISNHLYFYWYRQILGQKVEFLVSFYNNEISEKSEIFDDQFSVERPDGSNFTLKIRSTKLEDSAMYFCASNEVTPRTGELFFGEGSRLTVL.

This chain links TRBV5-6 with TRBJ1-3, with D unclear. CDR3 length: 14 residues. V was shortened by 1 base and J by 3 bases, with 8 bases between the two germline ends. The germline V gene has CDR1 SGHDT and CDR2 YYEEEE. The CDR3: CASSLSGGGNTIYF. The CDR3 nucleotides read TGTGCCAGCAGCTTGTCAGGTGGTGGAAACACCATATATTTT.

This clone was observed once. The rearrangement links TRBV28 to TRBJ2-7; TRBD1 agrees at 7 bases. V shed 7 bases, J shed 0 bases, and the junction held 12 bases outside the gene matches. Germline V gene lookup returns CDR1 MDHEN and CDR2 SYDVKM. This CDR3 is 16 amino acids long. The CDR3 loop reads CASTLDDQGVSYEQYF. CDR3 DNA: TGTGCCAGCACCTTGGACGATCAGGGGGTCTCCTACGAGCAGTACTTC.

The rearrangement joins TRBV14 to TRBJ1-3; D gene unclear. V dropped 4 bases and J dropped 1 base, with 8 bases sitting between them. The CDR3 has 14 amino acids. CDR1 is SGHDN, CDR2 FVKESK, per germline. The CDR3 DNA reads TGTGCCAGCAGCCTCGCAAGATCTGGAAACACCATATATTTT. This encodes CASSLARSGNTIYF.

CDR3 nucleotides: TGTGCCAGCGTCAAGGGGTCCGGGGAGCTGTTTTTT. Translation gives CASVKGSGELFF. The chain recombines TRBV6-1 with TRBJ2-2; TRBD1 might be the D (5 bases). Germline V gene lookup returns CDR1 MNHNS and CDR2 SASEGT. This CDR3 has 12 amino acids. V was trimmed by 8 bases and J by 6 bases, leaving 10 bases between them.

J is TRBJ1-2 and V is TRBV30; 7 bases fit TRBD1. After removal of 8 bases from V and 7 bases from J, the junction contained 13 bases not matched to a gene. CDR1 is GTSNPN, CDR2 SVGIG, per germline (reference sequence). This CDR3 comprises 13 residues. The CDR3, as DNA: TGTGCCGGACCATCAGGGGGAGGCTGTGGCTACACCTTC. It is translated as CAGPSGGGCGYTF.

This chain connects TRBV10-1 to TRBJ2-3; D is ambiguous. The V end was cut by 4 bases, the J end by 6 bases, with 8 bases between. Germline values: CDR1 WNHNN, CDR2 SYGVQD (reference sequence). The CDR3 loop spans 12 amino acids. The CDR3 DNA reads TGCGCCAGCAGTGGCGGCCAGGATACGCAGTATTTT. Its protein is CASSGGQDTQYF.

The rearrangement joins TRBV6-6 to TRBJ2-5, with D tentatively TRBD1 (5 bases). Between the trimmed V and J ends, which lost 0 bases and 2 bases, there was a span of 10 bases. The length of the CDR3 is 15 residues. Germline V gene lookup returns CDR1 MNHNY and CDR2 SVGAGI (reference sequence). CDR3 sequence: CASSYSSAGQETQYF. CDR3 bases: TGTGCCAGCAGTTACTCCTCGGCAGGGCAAGAGACCCAGTACTTC.

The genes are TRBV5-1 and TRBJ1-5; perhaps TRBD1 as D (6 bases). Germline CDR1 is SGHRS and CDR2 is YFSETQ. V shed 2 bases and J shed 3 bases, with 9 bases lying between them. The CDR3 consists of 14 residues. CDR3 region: CASSLTGINQPQHF. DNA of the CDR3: TGCGCCAGCAGCTTAACAGGGATCAATCAGCCCCAGCATTTT.

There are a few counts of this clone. The CDR3 is CASSLLNYGYTF. CDR3 nucleotide sequence: TGTGCCAGCTCGCTACTTAACTATGGCTACACCTTC. The chain carries TRBV25-1 and TRBJ1-2; D is unclear. Per the germline V gene, CDR1 is MGHDK and CDR2 is SYGVNS. CDR3 size: 12 residues. V lost 8 bases, J lost 1 base, and 8 bases lay in between.

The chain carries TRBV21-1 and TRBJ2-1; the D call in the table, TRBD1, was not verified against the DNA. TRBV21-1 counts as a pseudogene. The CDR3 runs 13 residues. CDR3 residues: CASSGRQGYEQFF. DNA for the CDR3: TGTGCCAGCAGCGGACGACAGGGCTATGAGCAGTTCTTC.

The chain's CDR3 is CASSLSGGGLQETQYF. CDR3 DNA: TGTGCCAGCAGCTTATCGGGCGGGGGGTTACAAGAGACCCAGTACTTC. V is TRBV7-3 and J is TRBJ2-5; 8 bases match TRBD2. The J segment lost 2 bases and the V segment lost 2 bases, leaving 7 bases of the junction unmatched. The CDR3 covers 16 residues. Germline V gene lookup returns CDR1 SGHTA and CDR2 FQGTGA.